One and the same sample provided the 26 T cell receptor beta chains below, sequenced in a study of T cells expressing NK-cell markers. TCRdb reprocessed the 5' RACE reads, keeping one entry per CDR3 protein, no DNA. The data include roughly 430,000 distinct CDR3 sequences; the top ten clones carry 7.3%. Sequenced material: blood T cells: a sorted CD56 or NKG2C T cell subset, CD4+ or CD8+ T cells, or bulk PBMC T cells (not recorded which). All receptors come from a woman between 18 and 75 years old in good health.

This chain joins TRBV3-1 and TRBJ2-1. The CDR3 is made up of 14 amino acids. Germline V gene sequence: CDR1 LGHDT, CDR2 YNNKEL (reference sequence). Here the CDR3 reads CASSWWRSYNEQFF.

The chain carries TRBV7-3 and TRBJ2-2; TCRdb's D gene call, TRBD1, goes unchecked for lack of DNA. Looked up from germline, CDR1 is SGHTA and CDR2 is FQGTGA. CDR3 length: 15 residues. The CDR3 spells CASSPTRQGTGELFF. The full variable domain, in which reference TRBV7-3 and TRBJ2-2 provide the parts outside the CDR3, is GAGVSQTPSNKVTEKGKYVELRCDPISGHTALYWYRQSLGQGPEFLIYFQGTGAADDSGLPNDRFFAVRPEGSVSTLKIQRTERGDSAVYLCASSPTRQGTGELFFGEGSRLTVL.

The rearrangement joins TRBV24-1 to TRBJ2-1; TCRdb reports TRBD2, a call that lacks DNA to check it against. Germline values: CDR1 KGHDR, CDR2 SFDVKD. This CDR3 is 12 amino acids long. The CDR3: CATSPDSREQFF.

This chain links TRBV5-1 with TRBJ1-3. The germline V gene encodes CDR1 SGHRS and CDR2 YFSETQ. The CDR3 has 13 residues. This CDR3 is CASSLEGGDTIYF. The whole variable domain, filled in from reference TRBV5-1 and TRBJ1-3, reads KAGVTQTPRYLIKTRGQQVTLSCSPISGHRSVSWYQQTPGQGLQFLFEYFSETQRNKGNFPGRFSGRQFSNSRSEMNVSTLELGDSALYLCASSLEGGDTIYFGEGSWLTVV.

The chain is built from TRBV29-1 and TRBJ2-3; the D call of TRBD2 rests on TCRdb alone, since no DNA is present to check it. Germline CDR1 SQVTM, CDR2 ANQGSEA. CDR3 length: 14 amino acids. CDR3 amino acids: CSVWVWETTDTQYF.

V is TRBV28 and J is TRBJ2-7; TCRdb outputs TRBD1, but without DNA this stays unchecked. The CDR3 consists of 13 residues. CDR1 is MDHEN and CDR2 is SYDVKM in the germline V gene. CDR3 residues: CASSSTGGYEQYF.

The chain combines TRBV20-1 with TRBJ2-7. Germline-derived CDR1 and CDR2 are DFQATT and SNEGSKA (reference sequence). The CDR3 length is 12 residues. The CDR3 loop is CSAERLPYEQYF.

The chain carries TRBV5-6 and TRBJ2-7; TCRdb's D call, TRBD1, is unchecked because there is no DNA. In germline, CDR1 is SGHDT, CDR2 YYEEEE. The CDR3 has 17 amino acids. The chain's CDR3 is CASSRTPGNAGLDEQYF.

This chain uses TRBV3-1 with TRBJ2-7; the TCRdb call, TRBD1, lacks DNA for checking. The CDR3 length is 15 residues. From germline, CDR1 is LGHDT and CDR2 YNNKEL (reference sequence). The CDR3 sequence is CASSQIQGGPYEQYF.

This CDR3 is CASSSWTDTEAFF. V is TRBV7-9 and J is TRBJ1-1; the D call of TRBD1 rests on TCRdb alone, since no DNA is present to check it. The germline CDR1 and CDR2 sequences are SEHNR and FQNEAQ (reference sequence). The CDR3 is 13 amino acids.

The gene calls are TRBV4-2 and TRBJ2-1; TCRdb indicates TRBD2, and absent DNA this call remains unverified. CDR3 length: 17 residues. CDR1 is LGHNA and CDR2 is YNFKEQ in the germline V gene. The CDR3 region is CASSQDPSGSSYNEQFF.

The rearrangement uses TRBV27 and TRBJ2-7; TCRdb's D call, TRBD1, is unchecked because there is no DNA. Germline V lookup: CDR1 MNHEY, CDR2 SMNVEV (reference sequence). This CDR3 has 15 amino acids. The CDR3 here is CASSSYPGQGSEQYF.

This chain links TRBV29-1 with TRBJ1-4; the TCRdb D gene call, TRBD1, has no DNA to confirm it. The CDR3 sequence is 15 residues long. Germline CDR1 reads SQVTM; CDR2 reads ANQGSEA. The CDR3 spells CSVENSDMGHGELFF.

This chain uses TRBV29-1 with TRBJ2-7; TCRdb indicates TRBD2, and absent DNA this call remains unverified. This CDR3 spans 16 amino acids. Germline-derived CDR1 and CDR2 are SQVTM and ANQGSEA. Here the CDR3 reads CSVELLLAGVVYEQYF.

The chain joins TRBV5-5 to TRBJ1-1. This CDR3 region has 14 residues. From germline, CDR1 is SGHKS and CDR2 YYEKEE (reference sequence). CDR3 region: CASSPFRGNTEAFF. The full variable domain, rest sourced from reference TRBV5-5 and TRBJ1-1, is DAGVTQSPTHLIKTRGQQVTLRCSPISGHKSVSWYQQVLGQGPQFIFQYYEKEERGRGNFPDRFSARQFPNYSSELNVNALLLGDSALYLCASSPFRGNTEAFFGQGTRLTVV.

The CDR3 sequence is CASSAGFGTQYF. The V and J genes are TRBV3-1 and TRBJ2-3; no DNA is available, so the TRBD1 call from TCRdb remains unchecked. This CDR3 has 12 residues. CDR1 LGHDT and CDR2 YNNKEL come from the germline V gene (reference sequence).

V and J are TRBV3-1 and TRBJ2-3. The CDR3 spans 14 residues. CDR1 is LGHDT, CDR2 YNNKEL, per germline (reference sequence). CDR3 sequence: CASSQEHSTDTQYF.

This chain's CDR3 is CSVVPRDPPGELFF. The chain has TRBV29-1 and TRBJ2-2; TCRdb proposes TRBD1, but this gene call is untestable without DNA. In germline, CDR1 is SQVTM, CDR2 ANQGSEA. The CDR3 covers 14 residues.

The chain recombines TRBV7-2 with TRBJ2-7; the TRBD1 assignment by TCRdb is unverifiable without DNA. Germline values: CDR1 SGHTA, CDR2 FQGNSA. The CDR3 loop spans 15 amino acids. CDR3 protein: CASSLYGQGTYEQYF. Looking up the rest from reference TRBV7-2 and TRBJ2-7 gives the full variable domain: GAGVSQSPSNKVTEKGKDVELRCDPISGHTALYWYRQSLGQGLEFLIYFQGNSAPDKSGLPSDRFSAERTGGSVSTLTIQRTQQEDSAVYLCASSLYGQGTYEQYFGPGTRLTVT.

CDR3 protein: CASSSTKETQYF. This rearrangement joins TRBV7-2 to TRBJ2-5. Germline-derived CDR1 and CDR2 are SGHTA and FQGNSA. The CDR3 extends over 12 amino acids.

The chain has TRBV7-2 and TRBJ2-3. Germline V lookup: CDR1 SGHTA, CDR2 FQGNSA. There are 13 residues in the CDR3. The CDR3 spells CASSLLAVDTQYF.

The chain has TRBV6-2 or TRBV6-3 and TRBJ1-6. The CDR3 loop spans 13 amino acids. Germline lookup yields CDR1 MNHEY and CDR2 SVGEGT. The CDR3 region is CASSYSTALPLHF.

This chain links TRBV12-3 or TRBV12-4 with TRBJ1-5. This CDR3 contains 13 residues. The CDR3 region is CASRSQGNQPQHF.

The V call is TRBV3-1, the J call TRBJ1-5; the D gene TCRdb calls, TRBD1, cannot be checked with no DNA. The CDR3 totals 18 residues. Germline V gene data show CDR1 as LGHDT and CDR2 as YNNKEL (reference sequence). This CDR3 is CASSQGPGTGDRNQPQHF.

The rearrangement links TRBV12-3 or TRBV12-4 to TRBJ2-1; TCRdb selects TRBD1, and the lack of DNA leaves this call unchecked. This CDR3 region has 12 residues. The CDR3 is CASSLDRVEQFF.

This chain links TRBV5-1 with TRBJ2-2; checking the TCRdb D call of TRBD2 is not possible without DNA. CDR3 size: 16 residues. Germline V gene data show CDR1 as SGHRS and CDR2 as YFSETQ. This chain's CDR3 is CASSLEGGFFTGELFF.